The 28 T cell receptor beta chains given below trace back to one sample, sequenced in a study of cytomegalovirus exposure and HLA in healthy donors. Primers for the PCR totalled 60 Vbeta and 13 Jbeta. The table came from immunoSEQ multiplex PCR; TCRdb's copy has only in-frame clones and leaves some out. Of under 150,000 clones listed, around 86% were seen once; the top ten hold roughly 3.9%. Material: PBMCs. The receptor set was obtained from a woman aged 25 to 39 in good health and CMV-seronegative.

On this clone itself: At one end the junction does not follow the germline gene, possibly because of a read error. The J gene is TRBJ1-5, the V gene TRBV6-1; a weak D match, TRBD1 (5 bases). The CDR3 spans 13 residues. Germline CDR1 and CDR2: MNHNS and SASEGT. The CDR3 DNA sequence: TGTGCCAGCAGTGAAGTGATAGACAGTATCCCCTATTTT. This translates into CASSEVIDSIPYF.

The chain is built from TRBV7-9 and TRBJ2-7; 9 nucleotides match TRBD2. V shed 8 bases, J shed 3 bases, and the junction held 5 bases outside the gene matches. The CDR3 has 13 amino acids. CDR1 is SEHNR, CDR2 FQNEAQ, per germline (reference sequence). The CDR3 here is CASAPSGDYEQYF. For the CDR3, the DNA is TGTGCCAGCGCACCTAGCGGGGACTACGAGCAGTACTTC.

The chain links TRBV9 to TRBJ2-1; D possibly corresponds to TRBD2 (6 bases). The CDR3 runs 13 residues. CDR1 and CDR2 (germline): SGDLS, YYNGEE. V shed 3 bases and J shed 7 bases, with 11 bases lying between them. The CDR3 loop is CASSGTSTNEQFF. The CDR3 DNA is TGTGCCAGCAGCGGCACTAGCACTAATGAGCAGTTCTTC.

The chain uses TRBV6-5 and TRBJ1-1, with 8 bases aligning to TRBD1. Trimming at V came to 4 bases and at J to 4 bases, leaving 5 bases not matched to a gene. The CDR3 runs 14 residues. Germline CDR1 reads MNHEY; CDR2 reads SVGAGI. In nucleotides, the CDR3 is TGTGCCAGCAGTTGGACAGGGCTTGGCACTGAAGCTTTCTTT. Protein product: CASSWTGLGTEAFF.

This chain joins TRBV6-5 and TRBJ2-1; D is possibly TRBD2 (5 bases). The V gene's germline CDR1 is MNHEY and CDR2 SVGAGI. This CDR3 comprises 14 residues. V lost 5 bases and J lost 8, with 16 bases in between. The CDR3 sequence: CASSPSDYWDEQFF. The CDR3 DNA follows: TGTGCCAGCAGTCCATCCGACTACTGGGATGAGCAGTTCTTC.

The V gene is TRBV6-5, the J gene TRBJ1-1; D not certain. V shed 0 bases and J shed 0 bases, with 8 bases lying between them. Germline CDR1 is MNHEY and CDR2 is SVGAGI. The CDR3 totals 15 residues. The CDR3 is CASSYSGNLNTEAFF. As DNA, the CDR3 is TGTGCCAGCAGTTACTCTGGCAATTTGAACACTGAAGCTTTCTTT.

The table lists this clone with a count of one. The V call is TRBV9, the J call TRBJ1-4; TRBD1 might be the D (5 bases). From germline, CDR1 is SGDLS and CDR2 YYNGEE. Trimming took off 0 bases at V and 7 bases at J, with 7 bases between the two ends. This CDR3 region has 13 residues. CDR3 DNA: TGTGCCAGCAGCGTAGTGCAGGGTGAAAAACTGTTTTTT. Amino acid sequence: CASSVVQGEKLFF.

The V and J genes are TRBV15 and TRBJ2-5; possibly TRBD2 for D (6 bases). This CDR3 has 15 amino acids. V lost 4 bases, J lost 6 bases, and 18 bases lay in between. The germline V gene encodes CDR1 LNHNV and CDR2 YYDKDF (reference sequence). The CDR3 region has the DNA TGTGCCACCAGCATCCCTCGGGGGTTTGTAAAGACCCAGTACTTC. It codes for CATSIPRGFVKTQYF. Combining the CDR3 with reference TRBV15 and TRBJ2-5 gives the whole variable domain DAMVIQNPRYQVTQFGKPVTLSCSQTLNHNVMYWYQQKSSQAPKLLFHYYDKDFNNEADTPDNFQSRRPNTSFCFLDIRSPGLGDTAMYLCATSIPRGFVKTQYFGPGTRLLVL.

In the case of this clone: One junction end does not reproduce the germline sequence, and a read error may be involved. The rearrangement joins TRBV7-7 to TRBJ1-5; D is unclear. CDR3 length equals 16 residues. Germline V gene data show CDR1 as SSHAT and CDR2 as FNYEAQ (reference sequence). Here the CDR3 DNA reads TGTGCTAGCAGCTTAACGTTGAGAGGTAGAGATCAGCCCCAGCATTTT. The encoded protein is CASSLTLRGRDQPQHF.

As regards this clone: The junction departs from germline at one end; a sequencing error may be responsible. This rearrangement joins TRBV7-9 to TRBJ2-1; 7 nucleotides align to TRBD2. Germline V gives CDR1 SEHNR, CDR2 FQNEAQ (reference sequence). This CDR3 has 14 amino acids. The CDR3 spells CSSSLAGELNEQFF. In DNA form, the CDR3 reads TGTTCCAGCAGCTTGGCGGGAGAACTTAATGAGCAGTTCTTC.

The chain is built from TRBV7-8 and TRBJ2-5; TRBD1 agrees at 7 bases. Germline values: CDR1 SGHVS, CDR2 FQNEAQ. The J segment lost 5 bases and the V segment lost 0 bases, leaving 6 bases of the junction unmatched. The CDR3 spans 15 residues. CDR3 bases: TGTGCCAGCAGCTTAGCGCCTTTGACAGGGGAGACCCAGTACTTC. Protein sequence: CASSLAPLTGETQYF.

The rearrangement links TRBV10-2 to TRBJ2-7; a weak D match, TRBD2 (5 bases). The CDR3 is made up of 15 amino acids. The germline V gene has CDR1 WSHSY and CDR2 SAAADI. Trimming took off 6 bases at V and 1 base at J, with 16 bases between the two ends. This chain's CDR3 is CASRAVRAVSYEQYF. The CDR3 DNA sequence: TGCGCCAGCAGGGCCGTGAGGGCGGTGTCCTACGAGCAGTACTTC.

The chain is built from TRBV19 and TRBJ2-1; D is unresolved. There are 18 residues in the CDR3. The germline CDR1 and CDR2 sequences are LNHDA and SQIVND (reference sequence). V shed 5 bases and J shed 0 bases, with 20 bases lying between them. Written as DNA, the CDR3 is TGTGCCAGTAGTTCCCACCGTACAGTAATGAGCTCCTACAATGAGCAGTTCTTC. Its translation: CASSSHRTVMSSYNEQFF.

This chain connects TRBV7-9 to TRBJ2-1; 7 positions match TRBD1. CDR3 length: 16 amino acids. V lost 5 bases and J lost 0; bases outside the gene matches: 7. The germline V gene encodes CDR1 SEHNR and CDR2 FQNEAQ (reference sequence). The CDR3, as DNA: TGTGCCAGCAGCCCCAGGACAGGCATCTCCTACAATGAGCAGTTCTTC. It is translated as CASSPRTGISYNEQFF.

This clone was picked up one time. This rearrangement joins TRBV30 to TRBJ1-1, with D hard to call. V lost 2 bases, J lost 5 bases, and 9 bases lay in between. Germline CDR1 GTSNPN, CDR2 SVGIG (reference sequence). This CDR3 is 12 amino acids long. The CDR3 protein is CAWSQSGTEAFF. DNA for the CDR3: TGTGCCTGGAGTCAGTCTGGTACTGAAGCTTTCTTT. The complete variable domain, with remaining parts taken from reference TRBV30 and TRBJ1-1, reads SQTIHQWPATLVQPVGSPLSLECTVEGTSNPNLYWYRQAAGRGLQLLFYSVGIGQISSEVPQNLSASRPQDRQFILSSKKLLLSDSGFYLCAWSQSGTEAFFGQGTRLTVV.

The rearrangement links TRBV19 to TRBJ2-5; possible D gene TRBD2, 7 bases. TRBJ2-7 explains the end of the DNA better; the J call may be wrong. The CDR3 has 14 residues. Looked up from germline, CDR1 is LNHDA and CDR2 is SQIVND (reference sequence). The CDR3 region has the DNA TGTGCCAGTAGTCCGGGACGGGGGGCTGGCGAGCAGTACTTC. Translation: CASSPGRGAGEQYF.

Worth noting for this clone: Other DNA sequences in the same sample also yield this CDR3. V gene TRBV5-6 combines with J gene TRBJ2-3, with 7 bases fitting TRBD1. The germline V gene encodes CDR1 SGHDT and CDR2 YYEEEE. The CDR3 spans 15 residues. V was clipped by 2 bases and J by 0 bases; unmatched bases: 3. In nucleotides, the CDR3 is TGTGCCAGCAGCTTAAGGACAGGTAGCACAGATACGCAGTATTTT. Protein product: CASSLRTGSTDTQYF.

This sequence joins TRBV6-4 and TRBJ2-2; 8 bases match TRBD2. Trimming took 5 bases from V and 4 from J; bases not matched to a gene: 3. Per germline, CDR1 MRHNA and CDR2 SNTAGT. The CDR3 is 14 amino acids. The CDR3 region is CASSSGTSTGELFF. CDR3 nucleotides: TGTGCCAGCAGTTCCGGGACTAGCACCGGGGAGCTGTTTTTT.

The chain employs TRBV19 and TRBJ2-3, with D possibly matching TRBD2 (7 bases). Germline lookup yields CDR1 LNHDA and CDR2 SQIVND (reference sequence). The V end was cut by 8 bases, the J end by 1 base, with 22 bases between. The CDR3 spans 17 residues. The DNA of the CDR3 is TGTGCCAGTGGACGGAGAAGGGGGGGGCAGGGCACAGATACGCAGTATTTT. Translated, it gives CASGRRRGGQGTDTQYF.

The genes are TRBV5-1 and TRBJ2-3; D may be TRBD1 (5 bases). From germline, CDR1 is SGHRS and CDR2 YFSETQ. V was trimmed by 4 bases and J by 7 bases, leaving 10 bases between them. The CDR3 has 12 amino acids. CDR3 protein: CASSPDSYTQYF. In DNA form, the CDR3 reads TGCGCCAGCAGCCCCGACAGTTATACGCAGTATTTT.

This chain links TRBV6-6 with TRBJ2-7; tentative D call: TRBD1 (5 bases). V was clipped by 7 bases and J by 2 bases, with 21 bases between them. Germline CDR1 reads MNHNY; CDR2 reads SVGAGI (reference sequence). The CDR3 loop spans 16 amino acids. For the CDR3, the DNA is TGTGCCAGCACATATACTCCGCTGGTGGGGCCCTACGAGCAGTACTTC. Its translation is CASTYTPLVGPYEQYF.

The V gene is TRBV7-3, the J gene TRBJ2-1; a possible D gene is TRBD2 (6 bases). Deletions cut 5 bases from V and 5 bases from J, with 13 bases between. This CDR3 has 14 residues. CDR1 is SGHTA, CDR2 FQGTGA, per germline. The CDR3: CASSLKRGNNEQFF. In nucleotides, the CDR3 is TGTGCCAGCAGCCTCAAACGGGGGAACAATGAGCAGTTCTTC. Variable domain in full (rest from reference TRBV7-3 and TRBJ2-1): GAGVSQTPSNKVTEKGKYVELRCDPISGHTALYWYRQSLGQGPEFLIYFQGTGAADDSGLPNDRFFAVRPEGSVSTLKIQRTERGDSAVYLCASSLKRGNNEQFFGPGTRLTVL.

The rearrangement joins TRBV5-5 to TRBJ1-3; 7 bases line up with TRBD1. Germline V lookup: CDR1 SGHKS, CDR2 YYEKEE (reference sequence). This CDR3 has 15 amino acids. Losses at the gene ends were 2 bases for V and 0 bases for J; bases not matched to a gene: 2. The CDR3 DNA sequence: TGTGCCAGCAGCTTAGGGGGCAACTCTGGAAACACCATATATTTT. Translating it yields CASSLGGNSGNTIYF.

This chain connects TRBV7-9 to TRBJ2-7; 7 bases match TRBD1. With 6 bases clipped from V and 6 bases from J, the junction kept 8 bases outside the gene matches. Germline lookup yields CDR1 SEHNR and CDR2 FQNEAQ (reference sequence). The CDR3 consists of 13 residues. This CDR3 is CASSRSSGGEQYF. In nucleotides, the CDR3 is TGTGCCAGCAGTCGTAGCTCAGGGGGCGAGCAGTACTTC.

The CDR3 region is CASSRGQNDYEQYF. The CDR3 bases are TGTGCCAGCTCACGAGGACAGAACGACTACGAGCAGTACTTC. The rearrangement joins TRBV18 to TRBJ2-7, with D perhaps TRBD1 (6 bases). Trimming took 4 bases from V and 3 from J, leaving 13 bases between them. The germline gives CDR1 KGHSH, CDR2 LQKENI. There are 14 residues in the CDR3.

This clone was seen a handful of times. The chain couples TRBV5-5 to TRBJ2-2, with TRBD2 matching 7 bases. V lost 4 bases and J lost 6; bases outside the gene matches: 9. This CDR3 is built from 15 residues. The V gene's germline CDR1 is SGHKS and CDR2 YYEKEE (reference sequence). CDR3 region: CASSTTGGKSGELFF. CDR3 sequence (DNA): TGTGCCAGCAGCACCACCGGGGGGAAGTCCGGGGAGCTGTTTTTT. Filled out from reference TRBV5-5 and TRBJ2-2, the complete variable domain reads DAGVTQSPTHLIKTRGQQVTLRCSPISGHKSVSWYQQVLGQGPQFIFQYYEKEERGRGNFPDRFSARQFPNYSSELNVNALLLGDSALYLCASSTTGGKSGELFFGEGSRLTVL.

This chain joins TRBV7-9 and TRBJ2-1; the D gene is possibly TRBD1 (6 bases). Germline assignment: CDR1 SEHNR and CDR2 FQNEAQ (reference sequence). CDR3 length: 14 residues. V dropped 5 bases and J dropped 3 bases, with 11 bases sitting between them. CDR3 nucleotide sequence: TGTGCCAGCAGCGCCGAGGACAGCTACAATGAGCAGTTCTTC. Residues: CASSAEDSYNEQFF.

This chain uses TRBV28 with TRBJ2-1; 8 positions agree with TRBD2. The CDR3 is 14 amino acids. Germline assignment: CDR1 MDHEN and CDR2 SYDVKM. V shed 9 bases and J 6 bases; nucleotides not matched to a gene: 10. CDR3 bases: TGTGCCAGGGGGGACGGGGGGGCGCGCAATGAGCAGTTCTTC. Residues: CARGDGGARNEQFF.